This T cell receptor beta chain was captured in a study of cytomegalovirus exposure and HLA in healthy donors. Study-wide results and limits: Reported results showed that the classifier diagnosed cytomegalovirus status with high specificity and sensitivity. It was only CMV serostatus that was available as immune exposure information.

This clone occurred once. What it binds is not known. PCR involved 60 Vbeta and 13 Jbeta primers. This table comes from immunoSEQ multiplex PCR, and its TCRdb copy is limited to in-frame clones, with some not included. The sample lists around 77,000 clones, approximately 78% seen once, with about 3.5% in the top ten. From germline, CDR1 is SGDLS and CDR2 YYNGEE. This CDR3 contains 15 residues. The J segment lost 4 bases and the V segment lost 7 bases, leaving 6 bases of the junction unmatched. This sequence was found in a man aged 35 to 55 in good health and CMV-seronegative. The V call is TRBV9, the J call TRBJ2-1; TRBD2 matches 12 bases. Material: PBMCs. The CDR3 DNA is TGTGCCAGCGGCAAGACTAGCGGGGGTTACAATGAGCAGTTCTTC. Its translation is CASGKTSGGYNEQFF.